This is a list of T cell receptor beta chains from one sample in a study of blood T cell repertoires in COVID-19. Profiling relied on immunoSEQ multiplex PCR, and the TCRdb table lists in-frame clones only, not all of them. The sample comprises over 80,000 clones, around nine tenths of which are singletons, and 10% rests with the top ten. The specimen was peripheral blood. All receptors come from a man aged 45-65 years with acute or convalescent COVID-19. Both conserved end residues are part of each CDR3. The D gene is left open where the match is weak. Not all rows give a size; the values are once, few, many and, for expanded clones, a class.

D: .
V: TRBV12-3/TRBV12-4
J: TRBJ1-2
size: .
CDR3: CASSLGRKYGYTF
DNA: TGTGCCAGCAGTTTGGGCAGAAAATATGGCTACACCTTC

D: .
V: TRBV11-2
J: TRBJ2-7
size: .
CDR3: CASSLAEEQYF
DNA: TGTGCCAGCAGCTTGGCGGAAGAGCAGTACTTC

D: TRBD1
V: TRBV5-4
J: TRBJ1-2
size: .
CDR3: CASSMTGIYGYTF
DNA: TGTGCCAGCAGCATGACAGGGATCTATGGCTACACCTTC

D: .
V: TRBV5-1
J: TRBJ2-1
size: .
CDR3: CASSLSGNGNEQFF
DNA: TGCGCCAGCAGCTTATCGGGGAATGGAAATGAGCAGTTCTTC

D: .
V: TRBV25-1
J: TRBJ2-1
size: once
CDR3: CASSEGGRSDEQFF
DNA: TGTGCCAGCAGTGAGGGGGGGCGAAGCGATGAGCAGTTCTTC

D: .
V: TRBV2
J: TRBJ2-5
size: .
CDR3: CASARRRDQETQYF
DNA: TGTGCCAGCGCTCGGCGGCGGGACCAAGAGACCCAGTACTTC

D: .
V: TRBV18
J: TRBJ1-2
size: .
CDR3: CASSATISADYGYTF
DNA: TGTGCCAGCTCAGCGACCATTTCAGCGGACTATGGCTACACCTTC

D: .
V: TRBV2
J: TRBJ1-2
size: once
CDR3: CASTPSGYGYTF
DNA: TGTGCCAGCACCCCATCGGGGTATGGCTACACCTTC

D: .
V: TRBV15
J: TRBJ1-4
size: .
CDR3: CATSSGVANEKLFF
DNA: TGTGCCACCAGCAGCGGGGTAGCTAATGAAAAACTGTTTTTT

D: .
V: TRBV11-3
J: TRBJ2-5
size: .
CDR3: CASQGDLETQYF
DNA: TGTGCCAGCCAGGGGGACTTGGAGACCCAGTACTTC

D: .
V: TRBV5-4
J: TRBJ2-3
size: many
CDR3: CASSFWGESDTQYF
DNA: TGTGCCAGCAGCTTCTGGGGGGAGTCAGATACGCAGTATTTT

D: TRBD2
V: TRBV4-1
J: TRBJ2-1
size: .
CDR3: CASSQESSGRPYISYNEQFF
DNA: TGCGCCAGCAGCCAAGAGTCCAGCGGGAGACCTTATATCTCCTACAATGAGCAGTTCTTC

D: TRBD1
V: TRBV5-1
J: TRBJ2-7
size: .
CDR3: CASSLEGAGGHEQYF
DNA: TGCGCCAGCAGCTTGGAAGGCGCAGGGGGCCACGAGCAGTACTTC

D: .
V: TRBV5-4
J: TRBJ2-7
size: .
CDR3: CASSFGAVEQYF
DNA: TGTGCCAGCAGCTTTGGGGCGGTCGAGCAGTACTTC

D: .
V: TRBV18
J: TRBJ1-1
size: once
CDR3: CASSATGTEAFF
DNA: TGTGCCAGCTCAGCGACAGGAACTGAAGCTTTCTTT

D: .
V: TRBV6-5
J: TRBJ1-4
size: few
CDR3: CASKTGLREKLFF
DNA: TGTGCCAGCAAAACAGGGCTGAGAGAAAAACTGTTTTTT

D: .
V: TRBV4-1
J: TRBJ2-7
size: .
CDR3: CASSQVIRGSYEQYF
DNA: TGCGCCAGCAGCCAAGTCATCAGGGGCTCCTACGAGCAGTACTTC

D: .
V: TRBV2
J: TRBJ1-5
size: .
CDR3: CASLNRAAQPQHF
DNA: TGTGCCAGCCTGAACAGGGCCGCTCAGCCCCAGCATTTT

D: .
V: TRBV7-9
J: TRBJ1-4
size: .
CDR3: CASSLGPSANEKLFF
DNA: TGTGCCAGCAGCTTAGGCCCATCGGCTAATGAAAAACTGTTTTTT

D: TRBD2
V: TRBV5-1
J: TRBJ2-3
size: .
CDR3: CASSLSSGRVPTDTQYF
DNA: TGCGCCAGCAGCTTGTCTAGCGGGAGGGTGCCTACAGATACGCAGTATTTT

D: .
V: TRBV28
J: TRBJ1-5
size: .
CDR3: CASTVYGVSNQPQHF
DNA: TGTGCCAGCACAGTTTATGGAGTGAGCAATCAGCCCCAGCATTTT

D: .
V: TRBV6-5
J: TRBJ1-2
size: .
CDR3: CASSYSLTRPGYTF
DNA: TGTGCCAGCAGTTACTCTCTTACCAGGCCTGGCTACACCTTC

D: TRBD1
V: TRBV11-2
J: TRBJ1-1
size: .
CDR3: CASSLDRRGVTEAFF
DNA: TGTGCCAGCAGCTTAGACCGCAGGGGGGTCACTGAAGCTTTCTTT

D: .
V: TRBV24-1
J: TRBJ1-3
size: once
CDR3: CATSRTGYRTGNTIYF
DNA: TGTGCCACCAGCAGGACGGGGTATAGAACTGGAAACACCATATATTTT

D: .
V: TRBV3-1/TRBV3-2
J: TRBJ2-1
size: .
CDR3: CASSQEFYYNEQFF
DNA: TGTGCCAGCAGCCAAGAGTTCTACTACAATGAGCAGTTCTTC

D: TRBD1
V: TRBV6-5
J: TRBJ1-2
size: .
CDR3: CASSLHGQGNYGYTF
DNA: TGTGCCAGCAGTCTCCACGGACAGGGAAACTATGGCTACACCTTC

D: .
V: TRBV18
J: TRBJ1-2
size: .
CDR3: CASSVQGEAGYGYTF
DNA: TGTGCCAGCTCAGTTCAGGGCGAGGCCGGCTATGGCTACACCTTC

D: .
V: TRBV27
J: TRBJ2-7
size: few
CDR3: CASSYGKAYEQYF
DNA: TGTGCCAGCAGTTACGGGAAGGCCTACGAGCAGTACTTC

D: .
V: TRBV3-1/TRBV3-2
J: TRBJ2-2
size: .
CDR3: CASSQQGTTGELFF
DNA: TGTGCCAGCAGCCAACAGGGGACGACCGGGGAGCTGTTTTTT

D: .
V: TRBV6-1
J: TRBJ1-2
size: .
CDR3: CASSEVLYGYTF
DNA: TGTGCCAGCAGTGAAGTATTGTATGGCTACACCTTC

D: TRBD2
V: TRBV5-1
J: TRBJ2-1
size: .
CDR3: CASSLVAGGAGYNEQFF
DNA: TGCGCCAGCAGCTTAGTAGCGGGAGGGGCGGGCTACAATGAGCAGTTCTTC

D: .
V: TRBV11-2
J: TRBJ1-1
size: .
CDR3: CASSLLGGALDTEAFF
DNA: TGTGCCAGCAGCTTACTGGGGGGGGCGCTGGACACTGAAGCTTTCTTT

D: .
V: TRBV19
J: TRBJ1-5
size: once
CDR3: CASRRGSRGSQGGNQPQHF
DNA: TGTGCCAGTAGGCGGGGGTCAAGGGGCTCGCAAGGGGGCAATCAGCCCCAGCATTTT

D: TRBD1
V: TRBV7-8
J: TRBJ1-2
size: .
CDR3: CASSGDSYYGYTF
DNA: TGTGCCAGCAGCGGGGACAGCTACTATGGCTACACCTTC

D: .
V: TRBV5-1
J: TRBJ2-7
size: .
CDR3: CASSSRGRADEQYF
DNA: TGCGCCAGCAGCTCGCGTGGCAGGGCAGACGAGCAGTACTTC

D: .
V: TRBV3-1/TRBV3-2
J: TRBJ1-2
size: .
CDR3: CASSRGAGLSYGYTF
DNA: TGTGCCAGCTCCCGGGGGGCAGGGCTTAGCTATGGCTACACCTTC

D: .
V: TRBV7-8
J: TRBJ1-4
size: .
CDR3: CASKDRGVNEKLFF
DNA: TGTGCCAGCAAGGACCGCGGGGTTAATGAAAAACTGTTTTTT

D: TRBD1
V: TRBV15
J: TRBJ1-4
size: .
CDR3: CATSRDYTGGLNEKLFF
DNA: TGTGCCACCAGCAGAGATTATACAGGGGGGTTGAATGAAAAACTGTTTTTT

D: TRBD1
V: TRBV2
J: TRBJ1-2
size: .
CDR3: CASSRDRYGYTF
DNA: TGTGCCAGCTCCCGGGACAGATATGGCTACACCTTC

D: TRBD2
V: TRBV29-1
J: TRBJ2-2
size: .
CDR3: CSVEEWLAGAGTGELFF
DNA: TGCAGCGTTGAAGAGTGGCTAGCGGGAGCGGGCACCGGGGAGCTGTTTTTT

D: TRBD1
V: TRBV29-1
J: TRBJ2-7
size: .
CDR3: CSVAGYRGLSYEQYF
DNA: TGCAGCGTTGCTGGGTACAGGGGGTTATCCTACGAGCAGTACTTC

D: .
V: TRBV5-4
J: TRBJ1-5
size: once
CDR3: CASSLFGGGQPQHF
DNA: TGTGCCAGCAGCTTGTTTGGGGGCGGGCAGCCCCAGCATTTT

D: TRBD2
V: TRBV19
J: TRBJ2-2
size: .
CDR3: CASTLSPGTSVIGELFF
DNA: TGTGCCAGTACCCTTTCCCCCGGGACTAGCGTAATCGGGGAGCTGTTTTTT

D: .
V: TRBV5-6
J: TRBJ1-2
size: .
CDR3: CASSRTGNYGYTF
DNA: TGTGCCAGCAGTCGCACAGGGAACTATGGCTACACCTTC

D: .
V: TRBV10-3
J: TRBJ1-5
size: .
CDR3: CAISEGMGDQPQHF
DNA: TGTGCCATCAGTGAGGGTATGGGCGATCAGCCCCAGCATTTT

D: TRBD1
V: TRBV5-1
J: TRBJ2-1
size: .
CDR3: CASSLTGTGDHEQFF
DNA: TGCGCCAGCAGCCTGACCGGGACAGGGGACCATGAGCAGTTCTTC

D: .
V: TRBV7-2
J: TRBJ2-1
size: .
CDR3: CASSLGNRAVSSYNEQFF
DNA: TGTGCCAGCAGCTTAGGAAATAGAGCGGTTAGCTCCTACAATGAGCAGTTCTTC

D: TRBD1
V: TRBV4-1
J: TRBJ2-1
size: .
CDR3: CASSSRQGGRPYNEQFF
DNA: TGCGCCAGCAGCTCTCGACAGGGGGGAAGGCCCTACAATGAGCAGTTCTTC

D: .
V: TRBV6-5
J: TRBJ1-1
size: .
CDR3: CASSYRLWNTEAFF
DNA: TGTGCCAGCAGTTATAGACTTTGGAACACTGAAGCTTTCTTT

D: TRBD1
V: TRBV12-3/TRBV12-4
J: TRBJ1-2
size: .
CDR3: CASSLSGGSSYTF
DNA: TGTGCCAGCAGTTTATCAGGGGGTAGCAGCTACACCTTC

D: .
V: TRBV24-1
J: TRBJ2-7
size: few
CDR3: CATSESGFYEQYF
DNA: TGTGCCACCAGTGAATCCGGGTTCTACGAGCAGTACTTC

D: TRBD1
V: TRBV5-1
J: TRBJ1-1
size: .
CDR3: CASSLQGAASFF
DNA: TGCGCCAGCAGCTTACAGGGGGCTGCATCTTTCTTT

D: .
V: TRBV27
J: TRBJ2-7
size: .
CDR3: CASSFSTRTLYEQYF
DNA: TGTGCCAGCAGTTTTTCCACTAGGACCCTCTACGAGCAGTACTTC